This TCR beta chain is from a study of T cell responses to AZD1222 COVID-19 vaccine. Sequencing used immunoSEQ multiplex PCR; TCRdb keeps in-frame clones, though not all of them. Here the sample spans 100,000 to 150,000 clones, 70% to 90% being singletons. There are 17 residues in the CDR3. V dropped 2 bases and J dropped 9; count of bases not matched to a gene: 12. Germline V CDR1 and CDR2: SGHVS, FNYEAQ. This receptor was identified in an adult in good health. Sequenced here: peripheral blood, sampled on day 0 of AZD1222 vaccination. The V call is TRBV7-6, the J call TRBJ2-1; the match to TRBD2 covers 11 bases. The CDR3 loop is CASSLTPLAGGLGEQFF. The CDR3 coding sequence is TGTGCCAGCAGCTTAACCCCTTTAGCGGGGGGGCTAGGTGAGCAGTTCTTC.